These 32 T cell receptor beta chains were all obtained from the same sample, sequenced in a study of T-cell memory formation after mild COVID-19. One entry per CDR3 protein results from TCRdb running MiXCR on the 5' RACE reads. The sample yields 300,000 to 350,000 distinct CDR3 sequences, 14% seen once. The sample taken for sequencing was PBMCs or a T cell subset sorted from them (not recorded which). The receptors come from a man between 18 and 29 years old who had mild COVID-19 (a few samples of this study predate the infection). Cell type and time point are not known.

This rearrangement joins TRBV12-3 or TRBV12-4 to TRBJ2-7, with D perhaps matching TRBD2 (6 bases). Trimming pared 5 bases from V and 11 bases from J, leaving 16 bases between. The CDR3 consists of 12 residues. The CDR3 sequence is CASSTYSGSKYF. CDR3 coding DNA: TGTGCCAGCAGTACCTATTCCGGGAGCAAGTACTTC.

The CDR3 reads CASGRQAPTEAFF. The CDR3 nucleotides read TGTGCCAGCGGAAGACAGGCTCCGACTGAAGCTTTCTTT. This sequence joins TRBV12-3 or TRBV12-4 and TRBJ1-1; maybe TRBD1 (6 bases). Trimming shortened V by 8 bases and J by 5 bases, and 15 bases separated the two germline ends. This CDR3 spans 13 amino acids.

This clonotype was counted between two and nine times. The rearrangement joins TRBV4-1 to TRBJ2-1; TRBD1 might be the D (6 bases). Per the germline V gene, CDR1 is MGHRA and CDR2 is YSYEKL. The CDR3 contains 15 residues. Trimming removed 5 bases from V and 9 bases from J, with 20 bases in between. The CDR3 bases are TGCGCCAGCAGCATACGCGGACAGTACGGTAGTGAGCAGTTCTTC. This encodes CASSIRGQYGSEQFF.

This clonotype was seen only once. V usage is TRBV19 and J usage is TRBJ1-6; D call uncertain. CDR3 length: 15 amino acids. With 2 bases removed from V and 5 bases from J, the gap between germline ends came to 10 bases. CDR1 and CDR2 (germline): LNHDA, SQIVND (reference sequence). The CDR3 sequence: CASSIFVTNNSPLHF. CDR3 bases: TGTGCCAGTAGTATATTTGTGACAAATAATTCACCCCTCCACTTT. Variable domain in full (rest from reference TRBV19 and TRBJ1-6): DGGITQSPKYLFRKEGQNVTLSCEQNLNHDAMYWYRQDPGQGLRLIYYSQIVNDFQKGDIAEGYSVSREKKESFPLTVTSAQKNPTAFYLCASSIFVTNNSPLHFGNGTRLTVT.

The gene calls are TRBV20-1 and TRBJ2-5, with 10 bases lining up with TRBD1. The J segment lost 4 bases and the V segment lost 7 bases, leaving 9 bases of the junction unmatched. CDR3 length: 14 residues. CDR1 and CDR2 (germline): DFQATT, SNEGSKA (reference sequence). CDR3 loop: CSVTGTGVTETQYF. The DNA of the CDR3 is TGCAGTGTCACCGGGACAGGGGTGACAGAGACCCAGTACTTC.

This clonotype showed up just a few times. The V gene is TRBV5-1, the J gene TRBJ1-1, with D unresolved. CDR3 size: 14 residues. V was pared by 0 bases and J by 5 bases, with 11 bases between. Germline V gene sequence: CDR1 SGHRS, CDR2 YFSETQ. The CDR3 region is CASSLAGTGTEAFF. As DNA, the CDR3 is TGCGCCAGCAGCTTGGCCGGTACTGGAACTGAAGCTTTCTTT.

This CDR3 is CSASTPYGQSYEQYV. Written as DNA, the CDR3 is TGCAGTGCCAGCACTCCTTATGGACAATCCTACGAGCAGTACGTC. This chain joins TRBV20-1 and TRBJ2-7; D is perhaps TRBD1 (5 bases). The CDR3 length is 15 residues. Germline assignment: CDR1 DFQATT and CDR2 SNEGSKA (reference sequence). The V end was cut by 6 bases, the J end by 1 base, with 19 bases between.

This clonotype has only a few counts. This rearrangement joins TRBV5-1 to TRBJ2-7, with 9 nucleotides matching TRBD1. V lost 3 bases to trimming and J lost 6 bases; unmatched junction nucleotides: 4. From germline, CDR1 is SGHRS and CDR2 YFSETQ. CDR3 length: 13 residues. The CDR3 protein is CASSWGQGFEQYV. The CDR3 DNA follows: TGCGCCAGCAGCTGGGGACAGGGTTTCGAGCAGTACGTC.

In its sample, this clonotype was seen once. The gene calls are TRBV5-1 and TRBJ1-3, with D uncertain. Germline CDR1 reads SGHRS; CDR2 reads YFSETQ. V was shortened by 2 bases and J by 2 bases, with 8 bases between the two germline ends. The CDR3 covers 14 residues. The CDR3 spells CASSLGNTGNTIYF. The CDR3 DNA sequence: TGCGCCAGCAGCTTAGGGAACACTGGAAACACCATATATTTT.

This clonotype showed up just a few times. This chain uses TRBV10-1 with TRBJ2-2; D ambiguous. CDR3 length: 13 residues. Germline loops: CDR1 WNHNN, CDR2 SYGVQD (reference sequence). The V gene lost 8 bases and the J gene lost 0 bases, with 7 bases spanning the gap. Here the CDR3 DNA reads TGCGCCAGCGGGATGGCGAACACCGGGGAGCTGTTTTTT. This sequence encodes CASGMANTGELFF.

In this sample, this clonotype turned up a few times. The chain joins TRBV20-1 to TRBJ2-3; perhaps D is TRBD1 or TRBD2 (6 bases each). The CDR3 is 15 amino acids. Germline values: CDR1 DFQATT, CDR2 SNEGSKA (reference sequence). The V and J ends lost 8 bases and 4 bases respectively, with 22 bases between them. CDR3 sequence: CSLTASGAGSDTQYF. The CDR3 DNA reads TGCAGTCTTACCGCCTCGGGGGCCGGATCAGATACGCAGTATTTT.

This clonotype appeared a few times. V gene TRBV6-1 combines with J gene TRBJ2-7; 8 nucleotides match TRBD1. The V segment lost 2 bases and the J segment 4 bases; nucleotides outside the gene matches: 1. The CDR3 sequence is 13 residues long. Germline V lookup: CDR1 MNHNS, CDR2 SASEGT. DNA for the CDR3: TGTGCCAGCAGTGAAAACAGGGGGTACGAGCAGTACTTC. Translation: CASSENRGYEQYF.

This clonotype was seen a few times. The chain recombines TRBV2 with TRBJ2-2, with TRBD2 matching 9 bases. There are 15 residues in the CDR3. J was trimmed by 0 bases and V by 7 bases; bases with no gene match: 3. Germline CDR1 reads SNHLY; CDR2 reads FYNNEI. Here the CDR3 DNA reads TGTGCCAGCACCGCGGGGGGGGCGAACACCGGGGAGCTGTTTTTT. Protein: CASTAGGANTGELFF.

The table lists this clonotype with a few counts. The chain joins TRBV4-1 to TRBJ2-7, with TRBD2 matching over 11 bases. Germline V gene sequence: CDR1 MGHRA, CDR2 YSYEKL. Trimming cost V 1 base and J 4 bases; bases outside gene matches: 3. CDR3 length: 15 amino acids. CDR3 amino acids: CASSQVTSGGYEQYF. The DNA for the CDR3 is TGCGCCAGCAGCCAAGTAACTAGCGGGGGATACGAGCAGTACTTC.

The chain is built from TRBV29-1 and TRBJ2-1; D possibly corresponds to TRBD2 (5 bases). The germline CDR1 and CDR2 sequences are SQVTM and ANQGSEA. Trimming cost V 7 bases and J 6 bases, with 22 bases left between them. The CDR3 is 15 amino acids. The CDR3 protein is CSAQPGEPKRNEQFF. CDR3 nucleotides: TGCAGCGCCCAACCCGGGGAGCCAAAGCGCAATGAGCAGTTCTTC.

The table lists this clonotype with a few counts. The chain joins TRBV20-1 to TRBJ1-1, with 9 bases lining up with TRBD1. CDR1 and CDR2 from the germline V gene are DFQATT and SNEGSKA (reference sequence). The length of the CDR3 is 14 residues. With V trimmed by 1 base and J by 5 bases, 5 bases remained unmatched. CDR3 DNA: TGCAGTGCTAGAGTGACAGGGGGAAAAACTGAAGCTTTCTTT. Amino acids: CSARVTGGKTEAFF.

As DNA, the CDR3 is TGTGCCAGCAGGGGGCGTATCATGAACACTGAAGCTTTCTTT. Translation gives CASRGRIMNTEAFF. The rearrangement links TRBV2 to TRBJ1-1, with D possibly matching TRBD1 (5 bases). CDR3 length: 14 amino acids. Trimming left V 6 bases short and J 0 bases short, with 11 bases between. Germline V lookup: CDR1 SNHLY, CDR2 FYNNEI.

This sequence joins TRBV6-6 and TRBJ1-1, with D uncertain. This CDR3 spans 15 amino acids. Trimming shortened V by 0 bases and J by 0 bases, and 8 bases separated the two germline ends. The germline V gene encodes CDR1 MNHNY and CDR2 SVGAGI (reference sequence). CDR3 bases: TGTGCCAGCAGTTACTCGTTTCTAATGAACACTGAAGCTTTCTTT. Its protein is CASSYSFLMNTEAFF.

This rearrangement joins TRBV5-1 to TRBJ2-3; 8 bases align to TRBD2. The CDR3 loop spans 14 amino acids. The V gene end was trimmed by 2 bases and the J gene end by 6 bases; junction bases not matched to a gene: 5. The germline V gene encodes CDR1 SGHRS and CDR2 YFSETQ. For the CDR3, the DNA is TGCGCCAGCAGCTTAGGGACTAGGGGGGATACGCAGTATTTT. Protein product: CASSLGTRGDTQYF.

J is TRBJ2-1 and V is TRBV5-6; D is unresolved. The V end was cut by 0 bases, the J end by 9 bases, with 7 bases between. The CDR3 contains 12 residues. Germline V lookup: CDR1 SGHDT, CDR2 YYEEEE. The CDR3 nucleotides read TGTGCCAGCAGCTTGGCTTCGGGTGAGCAGTTCTTC. The encoded protein is CASSLASGEQFF.

The chain combines TRBV18 with TRBJ1-2; perhaps TRBD1 as D (5 bases). CDR1 KGHSH and CDR2 LQKENI come from the germline V gene. V dropped 3 bases and J dropped 8 bases, with 19 bases sitting between them. CDR3 length: 15 residues. CDR3 in amino acids: CASSPLSEGARGYTF. The CDR3 DNA reads TGTGCCAGCTCACCCCTTTCCGAAGGGGCCAGAGGCTACACCTTC.

The chain recombines TRBV29-1 with TRBJ2-7, with D possibly matching TRBD1 (5 bases). The ends were cut back, 8 bases at V and 9 bases at J, with 32 bases in the middle. Germline V gene lookup returns CDR1 SQVTM and CDR2 ANQGSEA. This CDR3 has 16 residues. In DNA form, the CDR3 reads TGCAGCTCCCCGCTGGGGCAGCCAAATTCTCCGTCCTCGCAGTACTTC. Its translation is CSSPLGQPNSPSSQYF.

V usage is TRBV5-1 and J usage is TRBJ2-7, with TRBD1 matching 11 bases. This CDR3 region has 14 residues. From germline, CDR1 is SGHRS and CDR2 YFSETQ. V trimming: 4 bases; J trimming: 5 bases; junction bases outside the gene matches: 5. CDR3: CASSVAGQGDEQYF. For the CDR3, the DNA is TGCGCCAGCAGCGTAGCGGGACAGGGGGACGAGCAGTACTTC.

This clonotype was picked up a small number of times. CDR3 sequence reads: CASSAGTGLYSSQETQYF. In nucleotides, the CDR3 is TGTGCCAGCAGCGCCGGGACAGGGTTATATTCGTCCCAAGAGACCCAGTACTTC. This chain uses TRBV5-4 with TRBJ2-5; TRBD1 aligns across 9 bases. CDR3 length: 18 amino acids. V was pared by 4 bases and J by 1 base, with 14 bases of the junction left unmatched. Germline V gene sequence: CDR1 SGHNT, CDR2 YYREEE (reference sequence).

This clonotype was counted ten times or more. This sequence joins TRBV7-9 and TRBJ1-6; D uncertain. The CDR3 is made up of 12 amino acids. Germline assignment: CDR1 SEHNR and CDR2 FQNEAQ (reference sequence). The V end was cut by 3 bases, the J end by 9 bases, with 6 bases between. The chain's CDR3 is CASSFEISPLHF. CDR3 nucleotide sequence: TGTGCCAGCAGCTTCGAGATTTCACCCCTCCACTTT.

In its sample, this clonotype was seen a few times. The rearrangement joins TRBV7-8 to TRBJ2-7; no clear D gene. Looked up from germline, CDR1 is SGHVS and CDR2 is FQNEAQ. The V gene lost 4 bases and the J gene lost 5 bases, with 12 bases spanning the gap. This CDR3 is 13 amino acids long. CDR3 nucleotide sequence: TGTGCCAGCAGCTACCGACCTTCGAACGAGCAGTACGTC. This encodes CASSYRPSNEQYV.

This clonotype was recorded a few times. This sequence joins TRBV4-3 and TRBJ2-7, with 11 bases that match TRBD2. This CDR3 comprises 15 residues. Germline V gene lookup returns CDR1 LGHNA and CDR2 YSLEER. Trimming removed 1 base from V and 1 base from J; junction bases left unmatched: 0. The CDR3 DNA follows: TGCGCCAGCAGCCAAGGACTAGCGGGGTCCTACGAGCAGTACTTC. This codes for CASSQGLAGSYEQYF.

This clonotype was seen a handful of times. This chain joins TRBV5-1 and TRBJ2-3; no clear D gene. Germline V lookup: CDR1 SGHRS, CDR2 YFSETQ. This CDR3 contains 16 residues. Deletions cut 4 bases from V and 1 base from J, with 16 bases between. The CDR3 sequence: CASSPLVSSRTDTQYF. In DNA form, the CDR3 reads TGCGCCAGCAGCCCCCTGGTCTCTTCCCGCACAGATACGCAGTATTTT.

The chain couples TRBV6-5 to TRBJ2-3; D is undetermined. Germline CDR1 reads MNHEY; CDR2 reads SVGAGI. V was pared by 8 bases and J by 5 bases, with 14 bases between. The CDR3 has 13 residues. The CDR3 region is CASSRTERDTQYF. The CDR3 bases are TGTGCCAGCTCCCGGACGGAGAGAGATACGCAGTATTTT.

This clonotype was observed a handful of times. The chain employs TRBV6-2 or TRBV6-3 and TRBJ1-1; unclear D gene. Germline loops: CDR1 MNHEY, CDR2 SVGEGT. This CDR3 is built from 14 residues. V dropped 6 bases and J dropped 5 bases, with 16 bases sitting between them. CDR3 residues: CASSLQVGWTEAFF. CDR3 in DNA: TGTGCCAGCAGCCTCCAGGTGGGATGGACTGAAGCTTTCTTT.

The chain employs TRBV7-8 and TRBJ1-1, with D hard to call. The CDR3 runs to 14 residues. With 3 bases removed from V and 3 bases from J, the gap between germline ends came to 11 bases. The germline V gene encodes CDR1 SGHVS and CDR2 FQNEAQ. The CDR3 sequence: CASSFPSADTEAFF. The DNA of the CDR3 is TGTGCCAGCAGCTTTCCGTCCGCAGACACTGAAGCTTTCTTT.

This clonotype has just a few counts. The chain joins TRBV6-2 or TRBV6-3 to TRBJ2-3; 12 bases align to TRBD2. The CDR3 is 16 residues long. J was trimmed by 2 bases and V by 8 bases; bases with no gene match: 8. The germline gives CDR1 MNHEY, CDR2 SVGEGT. CDR3 residues: CASESPSGGATDTQYF. Written as DNA, the CDR3 is TGTGCCAGCGAATCGCCTAGCGGGGGGGCCACAGATACGCAGTATTTT.